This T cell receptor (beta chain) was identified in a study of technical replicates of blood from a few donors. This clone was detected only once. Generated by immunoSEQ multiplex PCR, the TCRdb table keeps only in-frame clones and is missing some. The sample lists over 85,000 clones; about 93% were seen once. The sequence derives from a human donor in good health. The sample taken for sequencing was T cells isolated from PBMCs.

CDR3 in DNA: TGTGCCAGCAGCTTGGGAGGGGGCCACTATGGCTACACCTTC. Translation gives CASSLGGGHYGYTF. J is TRBJ1-2 and V is TRBV5-6, with 7 bases fitting TRBD1. The germline gives CDR1 SGHDT, CDR2 YYEEEE. The CDR3 has 14 amino acids. J was trimmed by 3 bases and V by 0 bases; bases with no gene match: 2.